This T cell receptor (beta chain) was documented in a study of T cell changes during pregnancy in multiple sclerosis (dated by TCRdb to about 2019). Looking at the study overall: The study examined how the T cell repertoire changed over the course of pregnancy in women with multiple sclerosis.

Library construction relied on the immunoSEQ multiplex PCR assay. As stored in TCRdb, this immuneACCESS dataset retains in-frame rearrangements with V and J assigned. A fraction of the clones does not appear; measured against another copy, unresolved V genes explain less than half of the discrepancy, and the remainder lacks a known reason. The sample has some 87,000 clones on record, roughly 92% of them singletons. The ten largest clones take up over 2% of the sample. Worth noting for this clone: It has no known antigen specificity. Base qualities are missing; no much larger clone stands one base away.

Inclusive of the bounding cysteine and phenylalanine, the CDR3 is 19 residues long. The CDR3 DNA has 57 bases and is translated from base 1. After removal of 0 bases from V and 2 bases from J, the junction retains 10 bases not matched to a gene. Source: peripheral blood, taken in the first trimester of pregnancy. This receptor chain uses TRBV23-1 and TRBJ1-5; 10 of the junction bases match TRBD1. TRBV23-1 is identified as an open reading frame with a role that is uncertain. This clonotype was sampled from a female donor with multiple sclerosis, enrolled in a pregnancy study. The nucleotides are TGCGCCAGCAGTCAATCCCCAGGACAGGGGGACGGTGGCAATCAGCCCCAGCATTTT. It translates as CASSQSPGQGDGGNQPQHF.